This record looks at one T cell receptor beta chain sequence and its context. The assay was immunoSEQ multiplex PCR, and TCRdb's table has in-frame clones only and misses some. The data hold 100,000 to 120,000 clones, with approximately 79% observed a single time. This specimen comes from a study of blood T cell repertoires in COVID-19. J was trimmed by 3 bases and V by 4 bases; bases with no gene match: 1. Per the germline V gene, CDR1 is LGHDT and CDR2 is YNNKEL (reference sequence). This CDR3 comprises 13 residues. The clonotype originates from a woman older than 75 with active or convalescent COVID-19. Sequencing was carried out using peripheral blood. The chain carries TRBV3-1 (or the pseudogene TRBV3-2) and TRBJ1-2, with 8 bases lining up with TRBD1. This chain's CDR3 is CASSLQGDYGYTF. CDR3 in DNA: TGTGCCAGCAGCCTACAGGGGGACTATGGCTACACCTTC.